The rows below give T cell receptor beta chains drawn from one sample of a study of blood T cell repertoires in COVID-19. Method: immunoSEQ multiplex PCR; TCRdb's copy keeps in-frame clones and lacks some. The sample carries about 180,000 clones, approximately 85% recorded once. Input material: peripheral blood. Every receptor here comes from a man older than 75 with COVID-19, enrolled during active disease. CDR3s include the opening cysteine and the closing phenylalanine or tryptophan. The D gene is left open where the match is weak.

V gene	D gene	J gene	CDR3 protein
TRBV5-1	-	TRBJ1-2	CASSGDTNYGYTF
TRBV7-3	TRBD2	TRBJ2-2	CASSLSGGPNTGELFF
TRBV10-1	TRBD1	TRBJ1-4	CASRRDRGEKLFF
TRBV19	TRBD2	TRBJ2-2	CASSFLLSGVSSTGELFF
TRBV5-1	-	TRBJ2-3	CASSFGSGGENTQYF
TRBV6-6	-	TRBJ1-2	CASRGRIGSEEGYTF
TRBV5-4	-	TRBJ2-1	CASSLNPDFTYNEQFF
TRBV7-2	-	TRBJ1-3	CASSLRGGTGNTIYF
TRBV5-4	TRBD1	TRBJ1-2	CASSLKTGGGYTF
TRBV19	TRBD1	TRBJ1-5	CASSMDLDRGQPQHF
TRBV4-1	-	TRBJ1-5	CASSQVGNQPQHF
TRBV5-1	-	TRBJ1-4	CASTSAVTAGNEKLFF
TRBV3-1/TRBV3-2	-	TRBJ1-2	CASSPKGSGGYTF
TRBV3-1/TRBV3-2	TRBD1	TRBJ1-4	CASSPWRGPTNEKLFF
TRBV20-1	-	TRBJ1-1	CSARGGGAFF
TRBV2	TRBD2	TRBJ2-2	CASSELGGSGELFF
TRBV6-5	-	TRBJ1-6	CASGRGSDSPLHF
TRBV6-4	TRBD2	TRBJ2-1	CASGGGPGTGEQFF
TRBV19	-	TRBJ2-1	CASTPRGLLNEQFF
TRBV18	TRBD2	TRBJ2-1	CASSPRGLAGNNEQFF
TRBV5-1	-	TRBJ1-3	CASSAEGGNTIYF
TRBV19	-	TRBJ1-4	CASKGVGTNEKLFF
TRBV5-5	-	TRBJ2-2	CASSPLASDTGELFF
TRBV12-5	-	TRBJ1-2	CASGLYRAGYTF
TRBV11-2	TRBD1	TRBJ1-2	CASSLRQGLGF
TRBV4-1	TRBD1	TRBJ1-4	CASSQEGTGRGKLFF
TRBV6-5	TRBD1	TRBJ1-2	CASSRTGGYGYTF
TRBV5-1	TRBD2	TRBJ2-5	CASSPQGAGGQETQYF
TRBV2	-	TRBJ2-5	CASSEGGIGSQYF
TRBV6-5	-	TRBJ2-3	CAVHGLLSTDTQYF
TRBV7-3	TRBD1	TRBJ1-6	CASSLTTGYNSPLHF
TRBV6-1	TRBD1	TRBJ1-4	CASSDDLSTGRYSTNEKLFF
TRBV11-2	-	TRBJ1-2	CASSISGYGYTF
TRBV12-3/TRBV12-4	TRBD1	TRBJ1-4	CASSFEGAEKLFF
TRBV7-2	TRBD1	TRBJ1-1	CASSLLGRGRTEAFF
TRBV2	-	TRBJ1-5	CASSEDRSDNQPQHF
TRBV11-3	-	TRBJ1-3	CASSLGRGDTIYF
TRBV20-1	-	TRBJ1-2	CSARVGDGYTF
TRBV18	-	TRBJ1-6	CASSRDWGGSPLHF
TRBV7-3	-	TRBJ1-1	CASSLGRADEAFF
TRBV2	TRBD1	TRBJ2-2	CASSEGGQGKEELFF
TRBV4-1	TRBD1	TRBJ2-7	CASSQYPGQGTYEQYF
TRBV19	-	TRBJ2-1	CASKLSAAGNEQFF
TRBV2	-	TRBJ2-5	CASSKAAPEETQYF
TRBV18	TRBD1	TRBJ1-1	CASSRGQGRVTEAFF
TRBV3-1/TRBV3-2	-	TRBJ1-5	CASSQEKGRLGGYSNQPQHF
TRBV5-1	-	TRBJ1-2	CASSPMGGARGYTF
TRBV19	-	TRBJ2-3	CASSNRRLTELNTQYF
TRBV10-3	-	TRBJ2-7	CAIRTIPYEQYF
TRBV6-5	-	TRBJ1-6	CASSITYNSPLHF
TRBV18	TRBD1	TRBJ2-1	CASSPNRGHEQFF
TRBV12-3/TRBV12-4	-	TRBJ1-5	CASSSINSQPQHF
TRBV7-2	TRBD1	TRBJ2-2	CASRDTGGSGELFF
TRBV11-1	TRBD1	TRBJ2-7	CASSLDAGGVEQYF
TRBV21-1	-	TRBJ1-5	CASTLRGQGANQPQHF
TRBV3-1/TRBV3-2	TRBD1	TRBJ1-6	CASTFTGDNSPLHF
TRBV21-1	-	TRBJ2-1	CASSKARSYNEQFF
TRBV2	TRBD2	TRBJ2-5	CASNGGAGKETQYF